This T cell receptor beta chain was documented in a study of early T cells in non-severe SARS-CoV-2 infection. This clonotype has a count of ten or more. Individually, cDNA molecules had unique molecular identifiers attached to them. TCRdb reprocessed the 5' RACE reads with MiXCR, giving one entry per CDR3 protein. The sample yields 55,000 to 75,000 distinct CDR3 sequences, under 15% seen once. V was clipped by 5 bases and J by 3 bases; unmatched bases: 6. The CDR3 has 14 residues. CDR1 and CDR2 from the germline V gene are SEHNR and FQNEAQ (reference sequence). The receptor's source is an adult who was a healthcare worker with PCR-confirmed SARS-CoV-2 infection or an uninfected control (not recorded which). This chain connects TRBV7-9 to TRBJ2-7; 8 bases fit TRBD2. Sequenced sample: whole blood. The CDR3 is CASSEGLEGYEQYF. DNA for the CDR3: TGTGCCAGCAGCGAGGGACTAGAGGGCTACGAGCAGTACTTC.